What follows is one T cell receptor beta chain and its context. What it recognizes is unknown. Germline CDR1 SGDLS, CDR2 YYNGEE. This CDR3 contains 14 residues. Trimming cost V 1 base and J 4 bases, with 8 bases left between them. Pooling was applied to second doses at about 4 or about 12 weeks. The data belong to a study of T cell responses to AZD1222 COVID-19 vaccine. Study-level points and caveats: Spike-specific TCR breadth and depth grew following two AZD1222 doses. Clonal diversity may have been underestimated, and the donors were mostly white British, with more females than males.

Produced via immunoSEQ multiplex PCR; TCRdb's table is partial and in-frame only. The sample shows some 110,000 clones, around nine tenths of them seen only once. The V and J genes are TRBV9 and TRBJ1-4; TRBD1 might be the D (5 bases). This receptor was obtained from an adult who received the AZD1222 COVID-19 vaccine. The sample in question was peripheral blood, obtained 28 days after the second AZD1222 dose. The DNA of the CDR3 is TGTGCCAGCAGCGTACAGGGAGGTAATGAAAAACTGTTTTTT. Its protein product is CASSVQGGNEKLFF. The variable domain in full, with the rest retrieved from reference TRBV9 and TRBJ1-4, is DSGVTQTPKHLITATGQRVTLRCSPRSGDLSVYWYQQSLDQGLQFLIQYYNGEERAKGNILERFSAQQFPDLHSELNLSSLELGDSALYFCASSVQGGNEKLFFGSGTQLSVL.